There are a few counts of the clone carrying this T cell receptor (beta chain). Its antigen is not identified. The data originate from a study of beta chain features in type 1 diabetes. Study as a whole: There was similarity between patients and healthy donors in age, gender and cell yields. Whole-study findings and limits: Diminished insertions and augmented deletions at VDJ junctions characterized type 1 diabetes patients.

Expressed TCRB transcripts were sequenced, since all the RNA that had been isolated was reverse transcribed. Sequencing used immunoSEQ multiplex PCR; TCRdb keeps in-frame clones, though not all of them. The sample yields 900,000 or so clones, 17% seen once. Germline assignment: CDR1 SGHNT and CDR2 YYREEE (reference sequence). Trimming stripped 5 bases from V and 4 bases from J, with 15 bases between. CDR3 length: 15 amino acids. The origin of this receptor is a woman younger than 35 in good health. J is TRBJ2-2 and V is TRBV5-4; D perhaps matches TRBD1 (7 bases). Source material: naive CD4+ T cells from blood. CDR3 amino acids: CASSKAEGATGELFF. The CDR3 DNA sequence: TGTGCCAGCAGTAAAGCGGAGGGGGCCACCGGGGAGCTGTTTTTT.